This TCR beta chain was identified during a study of T cells in Graves' hyperthyroidism and ophthalmopathy. Study-level points and caveats: Blood held most thyroid clonotypes expanded above 0.001 frequency.

RNA transcripts provided the source from which TCR beta CDR3 regions were amplified. HTBI primers drove first-round RT-PCR of the TCR CDR3. TCRdb passed the multiplex PCR reads through MiXCR, listing each CDR3 protein once. In the table there are 300,000 to 400,000 distinct CDR3 sequences, about 14% of which are singletons. This clonotype was detected a few times. Its antigen remains unidentified. Absence of ophthalmopathy progression within 18 months defined stable Graves' hyperthyroidism. PBMCs were obtained from 7.5 to 10 ml fresh peripheral blood. The V gene's germline CDR1 is SGHRS and CDR2 YFSETQ. The CDR3 spans 15 residues. V trimming: 4 bases; J trimming: 1 base; junction bases outside the gene matches: 7.

This chain joins TRBV5-1 and TRBJ1-1, with TRBD1 matching over 7 bases. Source material: blood. The TCR originated in an older woman with Graves' hyperthyroidism. The chain's CDR3 is CASSGSGQRNTEAFF. The CDR3 DNA reads as TGCGCCAGCAGCGGCTCGGGACAGAGGAACACTGAAGCTTTCTTT.